The clone carrying this T cell receptor beta chain was seen once. Antigen specificity is unknown. Germline V CDR1 and CDR2: SNHLY, FYNNEI. V was pared by 7 bases and J by 5 bases, with 15 bases between. There are 13 residues in the CDR3. CD4+ or CD8+ T cells were sorted as naive CD45RA+ or memory CD45RO+. Here immunoSEQ multiplex PCR was the method, and the copy in TCRdb shows in-frame clones only, minus some. The data hold tens of thousands of clones, with 70% to 80% observed a single time. The data were taken from a study of regulatory dendritic cells for organ transplantation. Study-wide results and limits: Memory CD8+ T cells were the most oligoclonal; naive cells were highly diverse. Resting memory CD8+ T cells held the most alloreactive clonotypes. Regulatory dendritic cells appeared to expand memory CD8+ clones less than mature ones.

The receptor was derived from a human donor in good health. The chain has TRBV2 and TRBJ2-7; maybe TRBD1 (6 bases). The specimen sequenced was memory CD4+ T cells from blood. The sample's subset: CD45RO+ memory T cells. This CDR3 reads CASNQMGTHEQYF. The CDR3, as DNA: TGTGCCAGCAACCAAATGGGGACACACGAGCAGTACTTC.